This T cell receptor beta chain appears in the sequencing data of a study of T-cell memory formation after mild COVID-19. Study as a whole: The study found TCR clusters largely donor specific. Study-level findings and limits: Later expanders leaned CD4+, whereas clones that contracted between day 15 and 85 were balanced CD4/CD8. Clones that contracted clustered mainly in CM and EM if CD4+ and in EMRA if CD8+.

The CDR3 is 13 residues long. Trimming stripped 3 bases from V and 6 bases from J, with 8 bases between. This clonotype has a count of ten or more. Its target is not known. One entry per CDR3 protein results from TCRdb running MiXCR on the 5' RACE reads. The repertoire holds 210,000 or so distinct CDR3 sequences, with around 27% as singletons. Sample: PBMCs or a T cell subset sorted from them (not recorded which). The clonotype comes from an adult woman who had mild COVID-19 (a few samples of this study predate the infection). Cell type and time point are not known. J is TRBJ1-4 and V is TRBV12-3 or TRBV12-4; D ambiguous. The CDR3 sequence: CASSLSTDEKLFF. The CDR3 DNA reads TGTGCCAGCAGTTTGTCGACTGATGAAAAACTGTTTTTT.